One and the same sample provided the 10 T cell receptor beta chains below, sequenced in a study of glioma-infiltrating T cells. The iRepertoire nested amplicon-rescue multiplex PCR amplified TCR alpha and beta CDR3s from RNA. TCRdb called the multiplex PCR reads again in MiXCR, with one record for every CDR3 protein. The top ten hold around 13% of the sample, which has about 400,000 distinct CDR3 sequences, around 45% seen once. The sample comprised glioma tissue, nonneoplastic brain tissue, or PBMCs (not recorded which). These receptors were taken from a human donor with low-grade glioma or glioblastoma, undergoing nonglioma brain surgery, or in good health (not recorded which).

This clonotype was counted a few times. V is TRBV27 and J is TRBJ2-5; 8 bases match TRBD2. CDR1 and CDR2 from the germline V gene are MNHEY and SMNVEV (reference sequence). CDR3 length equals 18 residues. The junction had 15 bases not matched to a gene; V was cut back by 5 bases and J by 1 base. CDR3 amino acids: CASSALPGGLPSQETQYF. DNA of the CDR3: TGTGCCAGCAGTGCCCTCCCGGGAGGGCTCCCGTCCCAAGAGACCCAGTACTTC.

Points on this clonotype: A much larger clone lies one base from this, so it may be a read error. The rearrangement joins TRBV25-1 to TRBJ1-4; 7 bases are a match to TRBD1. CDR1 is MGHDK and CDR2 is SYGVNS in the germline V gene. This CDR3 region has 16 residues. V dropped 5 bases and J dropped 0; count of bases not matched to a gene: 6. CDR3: CASSLGQVTTNEKLFF. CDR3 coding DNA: TGTGCCAGCAGTTTAGGACAGGTGACAACTAATGAAAAACTGTTTTTT.

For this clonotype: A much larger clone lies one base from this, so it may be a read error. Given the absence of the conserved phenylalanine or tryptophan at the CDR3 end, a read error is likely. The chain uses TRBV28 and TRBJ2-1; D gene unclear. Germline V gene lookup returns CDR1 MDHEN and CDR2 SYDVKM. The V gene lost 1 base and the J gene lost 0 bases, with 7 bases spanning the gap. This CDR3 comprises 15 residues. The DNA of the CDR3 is TGTGCCAGCAGTTTATTACTGAGCTCCTACAATGAGCAGTTCTCC. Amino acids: CASSLLLSSYNEQFS.

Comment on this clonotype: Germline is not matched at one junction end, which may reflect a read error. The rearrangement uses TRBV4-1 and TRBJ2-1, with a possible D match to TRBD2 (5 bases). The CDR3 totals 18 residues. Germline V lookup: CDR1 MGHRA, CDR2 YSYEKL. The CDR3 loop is CASSQELASWQSYNEQFF. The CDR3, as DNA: TGCGCTAGCAGCCAAGAGCTGGCTAGCTGGCAGTCCTACAATGAGCAGTTCTTC.

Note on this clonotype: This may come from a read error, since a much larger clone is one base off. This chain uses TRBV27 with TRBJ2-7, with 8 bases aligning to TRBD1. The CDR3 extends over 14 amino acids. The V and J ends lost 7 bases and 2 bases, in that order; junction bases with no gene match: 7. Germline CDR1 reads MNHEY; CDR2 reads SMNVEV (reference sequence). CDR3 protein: CASILWDRPYEQYF. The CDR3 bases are TGTGCCAGCATACTTTGGGACAGGCCCTACGAGCAGTACTTC.

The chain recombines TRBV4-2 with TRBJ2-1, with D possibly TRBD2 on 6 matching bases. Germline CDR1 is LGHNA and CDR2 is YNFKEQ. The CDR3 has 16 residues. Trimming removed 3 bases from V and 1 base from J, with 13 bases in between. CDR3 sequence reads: CASSHDRENSYNEQFF. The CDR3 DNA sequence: TGTGCCAGCAGCCATGACCGGGAGAATTCCTACAATGAGCAGTTCTTC.

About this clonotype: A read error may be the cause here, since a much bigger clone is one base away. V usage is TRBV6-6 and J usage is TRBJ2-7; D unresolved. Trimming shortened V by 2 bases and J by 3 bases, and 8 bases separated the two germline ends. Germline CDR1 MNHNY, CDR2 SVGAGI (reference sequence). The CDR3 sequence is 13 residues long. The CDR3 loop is CASSYPSVYEQYF. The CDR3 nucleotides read TGTGCCAGCAGTTACCCGAGTGTCTACGAGCAGTACTTC.

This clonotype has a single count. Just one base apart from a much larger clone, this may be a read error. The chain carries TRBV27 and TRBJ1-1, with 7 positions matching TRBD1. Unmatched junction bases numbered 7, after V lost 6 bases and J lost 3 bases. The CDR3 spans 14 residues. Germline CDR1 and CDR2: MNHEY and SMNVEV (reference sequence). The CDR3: CASRFRQGYTEAFF. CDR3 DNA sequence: TGTGCCAGCAGATTCCGACAGGGTTACACTGAAGCTTTCTTT.

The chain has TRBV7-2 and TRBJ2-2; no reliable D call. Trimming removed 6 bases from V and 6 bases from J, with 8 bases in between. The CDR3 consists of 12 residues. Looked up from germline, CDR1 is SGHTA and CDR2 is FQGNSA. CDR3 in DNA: TGTGCCAGCAGTCTTTACGCCGGGGAGCTGTTTTTT. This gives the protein CASSLYAGELFF.

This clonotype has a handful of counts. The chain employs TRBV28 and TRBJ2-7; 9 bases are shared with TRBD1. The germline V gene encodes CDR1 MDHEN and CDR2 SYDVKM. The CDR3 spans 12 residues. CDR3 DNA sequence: TGTGTAACCACGGGACAGGGCTACGAGCAGTACTTC. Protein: CVTTGQGYEQYF.